These 12 T cell receptor beta chains originate from one sample sequenced in a study of cytomegalovirus exposure and HLA in healthy donors. PCR amplification relied on 60 Vbeta primers (plus 13 Jbeta primers). Measured with immunoSEQ multiplex PCR; TCRdb has only the in-frame clones, and not every one. The sample carries about 96,000 clones, about 70% recorded once. Material for sequencing was PBMCs. These receptor sequences come from a female donor in good health and CMV-seropositive.

This clone is a singleton in its sample. The chain couples TRBV5-4 to TRBJ1-2; TRBD1 agrees at 8 bases. V lost 1 base and J lost 4; bases outside the gene matches: 15. The germline CDR1 and CDR2 sequences are SGHNT and YYREEE (reference sequence). The CDR3 loop spans 18 amino acids. In DNA form, the CDR3 reads TGTGCCAGCAGCTTGAAGGGGACAGGCCTTCTAATAGGCTATGGCTACACCTTC. Protein product: CASSLKGTGLLIGYGYTF.

The chain links TRBV5-1 to TRBJ1-6, with 10 bases matching TRBD1. This CDR3 region has 15 residues. V shed 3 bases, J shed 9 bases, and the junction held 6 bases outside the gene matches. From germline, CDR1 is SGHRS and CDR2 YFSETQ. CDR3 sequence: CASSYRDRGSSPLHF. For the CDR3, the DNA is TGCGCCAGCAGCTACCGGGACAGGGGAAGTTCACCCCTCCACTTT. Using reference TRBV5-1 and TRBJ1-6 for the parts outside the CDR3, the full variable domain is KAGVTQTPRYLIKTRGQQVTLSCSPISGHRSVSWYQQTPGQGLQFLFEYFSETQRNKGNFPGRFSGRQFSNSRSEMNVSTLELGDSALYLCASSYRDRGSSPLHFGNGTRLTVT.

This clone was counted a single time. V and J are TRBV4-3 and TRBJ2-1; the D is unclear. The CDR3 is made up of 16 amino acids. Looked up from germline, CDR1 is LGHNA and CDR2 is YSLEER. V shed 0 bases and J shed 7 bases, with 16 bases lying between them. CDR3 amino acids: CASSQEWVPSRNEQFF. Written as DNA, the CDR3 is TGCGCCAGCAGCCAAGAGTGGGTCCCCTCTAGGAATGAGCAGTTCTTC.

This clone was picked up a small number of times. J is TRBJ1-4 and V is TRBV11-1; D is uncertain. This CDR3 has 14 amino acids. Germline V gives CDR1 SGHAT, CDR2 FQDESV (reference sequence). V dropped 3 bases and J dropped 2 bases, with 7 bases sitting between them. CDR3 sequence reads: CASSFGITNEKLFF. Written as DNA, the CDR3 is TGTGCCAGCAGCTTCGGGATTACTAATGAAAAACTGTTTTTT.

This clone was observed a handful of times. The rearrangement joins TRBV7-6 to TRBJ1-4; D is ambiguous. This CDR3 has 13 amino acids. Per the germline V gene, CDR1 is SGHVS and CDR2 is FNYEAQ. With 4 bases removed from V and 8 bases from J, the gap between germline ends came to 11 bases. The CDR3 DNA sequence: TGTGCCAGCAGCTCCCAGGTCGGCGAAAAACTGTTTTTT. Its translation is CASSSQVGEKLFF.

The chain combines TRBV28 with TRBJ2-3; D gene unclear. This CDR3 contains 14 residues. The ends were cut back, 1 base at V and 14 bases at J, with 19 bases in the middle. CDR1 is MDHEN, CDR2 SYDVKM, per germline. The CDR3 bases are TGTGCCAGCAGTTTATCAGATCCGGGTCCCTACTCGTATTTT. Amino acid sequence: CASSLSDPGPYSYF.

This clone was found a few times. This sequence joins TRBV6-5 and TRBJ2-1; 8 bases fit TRBD1. The germline V gene has CDR1 MNHEY and CDR2 SVGAGI. The CDR3 length is 14 residues. With 2 bases clipped from V and 4 bases from J, the junction kept 1 base outside the gene matches. CDR3 sequence (DNA): TGTGCCAGCAGTTACGGGACAGGATACAATGAGCAGTTCTTC. Protein: CASSYGTGYNEQFF.

In this sample, this clone turned up many times. This chain uses TRBV2 with TRBJ1-5; 8 bases fit TRBD1. Germline loops: CDR1 SNHLY, CDR2 FYNNEI. This CDR3 is built from 15 residues. The V gene end was trimmed by 5 bases and the J gene end by 7 bases; junction bases not matched to a gene: 10. The CDR3 region is CASSTPGQVGQPQHF. The CDR3 DNA is TGTGCCAGCAGTACCCCGGGACAGGTTGGACAGCCCCAGCATTTT.

V gene TRBV18 combines with J gene TRBJ2-7, with 10 bases lining up with TRBD1. V lost 3 bases to trimming and J lost 4 bases; unmatched junction nucleotides: 3. Germline V gene lookup returns CDR1 KGHSH and CDR2 LQKENI. The CDR3 has 14 residues. The CDR3: CASSPGQGVYEQYF. In DNA form, the CDR3 reads TGTGCCAGCTCACCTGGACAGGGGGTATACGAGCAGTACTTC.

This sequence joins TRBV11-2 and TRBJ2-3; TRBD2 agrees at 11 bases. There are 17 residues in the CDR3. The J segment lost 4 bases and the V segment lost 1 base, leaving 7 bases of the junction unmatched. Germline V gives CDR1 SGHAT, CDR2 FQNNGV. Here the CDR3 DNA reads TGTGCCAGCAGCTTAGGACCCTTAGCGGGAGGGCCAGATACGCAGTATTTT. Translating it yields CASSLGPLAGGPDTQYF.

This clone has only one observation. The genes are TRBV7-8 and TRBJ1-2, with 7 bases that match TRBD1. CDR1 is SGHVS and CDR2 is FQNEAQ in the germline V gene. J was trimmed by 0 bases and V by 5 bases; bases with no gene match: 6. The CDR3 is 15 amino acids. The CDR3 DNA reads TGTGCCAGCAGCCCGCAAGGGACAGCTAACTATGGCTACACCTTC. Translation gives CASSPQGTANYGYTF. Combining the CDR3 with reference TRBV7-8 and TRBJ1-2 gives the whole variable domain GAGVSQSPRYKVAKRGQDVALRCDPISGHVSLFWYQQALGQGPEFLTYFQNEAQLDKSGLPSDRFFAERPEGSVSTLKIQRTQQEDSAVYLCASSPQGTANYGYTFGSGTRLTVV.

There are a few counts of this clone. The V gene is TRBV2, the J gene TRBJ1-1, with D possibly TRBD1 on 5 matching bases. Trimming removed 2 bases at V and 0 bases at J, with 13 bases between. The CDR3 runs to 16 residues. The germline CDR1 and CDR2 sequences are SNHLY and FYNNEI. The CDR3 DNA follows: TGTGCCAGCAGTGAAATGGGAGGGACTTTGAACACTGAAGCTTTCTTT. This encodes CASSEMGGTLNTEAFF.